This TCR beta chain was captured in a study of vaccination effects on CD4 cells after COVID-19. CDR1 is SGHRS and CDR2 is YFSETQ in the germline V gene. The ends lost 4 bases at V and 5 bases at J; junction bases unmatched: 10. The CDR3 loop spans 16 amino acids. Worth noting for this clone: Its antigen is unknown.

With 10 to 11 days of culture completed, CD4+ T cells were isolated. Each participant received a vaccine that was either BNT162b2 or mRNA-1273, given as two doses. The assay was immunoSEQ multiplex PCR, and TCRdb's table has in-frame clones only and misses some. Found here are tens of thousands of clones, around 67% of them singletons; the top ten hold about 2%. The sample was CD4+ T cells from PBMCs cultured without peptide, taken after COVID-19 vaccination. The TCR was taken from a human donor who received a COVID-19 vaccine. The chain combines TRBV5-1 with TRBJ2-1, with 9 nucleotides matching TRBD2. The CDR3 region is CASSPTPSGANNEQFF. CDR3 DNA: TGCGCCAGCAGCCCCACCCCTAGCGGGGCTAACAATGAGCAGTTCTTC.